This T cell receptor beta chain was profiled in a study of T cell responses to AZD1222 COVID-19 vaccine. This clone appeared a few times. Measured with immunoSEQ multiplex PCR; TCRdb has only the in-frame clones, and not every one. The sample consists of more than 100,000 clones, 70% to 85% of them appearing once. This TCR came from an adult in good health. This specimen was peripheral blood, taken on day 0 of AZD1222 vaccination.

The CDR3 DNA sequence: TGCGCCAGCAGCCAAGACTACAGGGGTGGCAATGAGCAGTTCTTC. Translating it yields CASSQDYRGGNEQFF. The chain recombines TRBV4-3 with TRBJ2-1; 7 bases map to TRBD1. Germline V lookup: CDR1 LGHNA, CDR2 YSLEER. This CDR3 comprises 15 residues. The junction had 5 bases not matched to a gene; V was cut back by 0 bases and J by 6 bases.